The 2 T cell receptor beta chains listed next were all sequenced from one sample in a study of shared clonotypes between healthy human individuals. This table comes from immunoSEQ multiplex PCR, and its TCRdb copy is limited to in-frame clones, with some not included. The sample carries 2 million to 2.5 million clones, 90% to 96% recorded once. Sequencing was done on a sample of naive CD4+ T cells sorted from blood. Indicated subset: CD45RA+ positively selected. These receptor sequences come from a man between 18 and 35 years old in good health.

The genes are TRBV27 and TRBJ2-7, with no clear D. The germline V and J ends were trimmed by 2 bases and 3 bases, with 11 bases remaining between them. This CDR3 has 14 residues. CDR1 is MNHEY, CDR2 SMNVEV, per germline (reference sequence). Here the CDR3 DNA reads TGTGCCAGCAGTTTAGTTGCAGGTATCTACGAGCAGTACTTC. Translated, it gives CASSLVAGIYEQYF.

The rearrangement joins TRBV28 to TRBJ2-5; tentatively, D is TRBD2 (5 bases). The CDR3 totals 14 residues. CDR1 is MDHEN and CDR2 is SYDVKM in the germline V gene. Trimming cost V 7 bases and J 0 bases, with 12 bases left between them. DNA for the CDR3: TGTGCCAGCACCAGACCGGGATACCAAGAGACCCAGTACTTC. Protein: CASTRPGYQETQYF.